Listed below are T cell receptor beta chains from one sample, sequenced in a study of technical replicates of blood from a few donors. Clones were read by immunoSEQ multiplex PCR, and TCRdb kept only the in-frame ones, dropping some. The table includes more than 90,000 clones, 85% to 95% detected once. What was sequenced was T cells isolated from PBMCs. Receptors were obtained from a human donor in good health. Each CDR3 is given with its conserved first and last residue. Fields, in order: D gene, clone size, J gene, V gene, CDR3 protein, CDR3 DNA. A D gene is named only where the DNA matches it firmly. Rows may omit the clone size; those that give it use once, few, many or a size class.

>-|-|TRBJ2-5|TRBV19
CASSIAGFGETQYF
TGTGCCAGTAGTATAGCAGGGTTCGGAGAGACCCAGTACTTC
>TRBD2|-|TRBJ2-7|TRBV11-2
CASSLAGTSGYEQYF
TGTGCCAGCAGCTTAGCCGGGACTAGCGGGTACGAGCAGTACTTC
>TRBD2|-|TRBJ2-7|TRBV28
CASSSTRTSSYEQYF
TGTGCCAGCAGTTCAACTAGGACTAGCTCCTACGAGCAGTACTTC
>TRBD1|few|TRBJ1-1|TRBV30
CAWSRRQGKAFF
TGTGCCTGGAGCCGTAGACAGGGAAAAGCTTTCTTT
>TRBD1|-|TRBJ2-2|TRBV19
CASSIDSETGLTGELFF
TGTGCCAGTAGTATAGATTCGGAGACAGGGCTCACCGGGGAGCTGTTTTTT
>-|-|TRBJ2-1|TRBV9
CASSGGQFNEQFF
TGTGCCAGCAGCGGTGGACAATTCAATGAGCAGTTCTTC
>-|-|TRBJ2-1|TRBV27
CASSFPGNEQFF
TGTGCCAGCAGTTTTCCGGGGAATGAGCAGTTCTTC
>TRBD1|-|TRBJ1-4|TRBV2
CASSDRTGDEKLFF
TGTGCCAGCAGTGATAGGACAGGGGATGAAAAACTGTTTTTT
>-|-|TRBJ1-1|TRBV9
CASSVGAAGTEAFF
TGTGCCAGCAGCGTGGGGGCTGCGGGCACTGAAGCTTTCTTT
>TRBD1|-|TRBJ2-7|TRBV29-1
CSAVTGTYEQYF
TGCAGCGCCGTGACAGGGACCTACGAGCAGTACTTC
>TRBD2|-|TRBJ2-1|TRBV14
CASSQDSASGNEQFF
TGTGCCAGCAGCCAAGACTCGGCTAGCGGGAATGAGCAGTTCTTC
>TRBD2|-|TRBJ2-1|TRBV10-3
CAIQAGGNEQFF
TGTGCCATCCAGGCGGGAGGCAATGAGCAGTTCTTC
>TRBD2|-|TRBJ2-2|TRBV7-2
CASSLRGGSGVTGELFF
TGTGCCAGCAGCTTAAGGGGTGGTAGCGGGGTGACCGGGGAGCTGTTTTTT
>-|-|TRBJ2-1|TRBV9
CASSVTSWGTSSYNEQFF
TGTGCCAGCAGCGTAACTAGCTGGGGGACCTCCTCCTACAATGAGCAGTTCTTC
>-|-|TRBJ2-7|TRBV5-1
CASSLVLGGYEQYF
TGCGCCAGCAGCTTGGTTTTGGGAGGCTACGAGCAGTACTTC
>-|-|TRBJ2-7|TRBV29-1
CSVPTGDEQYF
TGCAGCGTTCCGACGGGGGACGAGCAGTACTTC
>-|-|TRBJ1-2|TRBV11-3
CASSLDQRGSYTF
TGTGCCAGCAGCTTAGATCAGCGGGGGAGCTACACCTTC
>-|-|TRBJ1-3|TRBV4-2
CASSQARGRNTIYF
TGTGCCAGCAGCCAAGCCAGGGGAAGAAACACCATATATTTT
>TRBD1|-|TRBJ2-2|TRBV2
CASRADRVTGELFF
TGTGCCAGCAGAGCGGACAGGGTCACCGGGGAGCTGTTTTTT
>-|-|TRBJ2-2|TRBV2
CASSEGQVTNTGELFF
TGTGCCAGCAGTGAGGGGCAGGTCACGAACACCGGGGAGCTGTTTTTT
>TRBD1|-|TRBJ1-2|TRBV6-5
CASSYGGGYYGYTF
TGTGCCAGCAGTTACGGAGGGGGCTACTATGGCTACACCTTC
>-|-|TRBJ2-3|TRBV9
CASSSQATQYF
TGTGCCAGCAGCTCCCAAGCCACGCAGTATTTT
>-|-|TRBJ1-2|TRBV19
CASSIAGEAHYGYTF
TGTGCCAGTAGTATAGCGGGAGAGGCCCACTATGGCTACACCTTC
>-|-|TRBJ1-2|TRBV30
CAWSGLTDHGYTF
TGTGCCTGGAGTGGACTGACAGACCATGGCTACACCTTC
>-|-|TRBJ1-4|TRBV6-5
CASSVQGGGNEKLFF
TGTGCCAGCAGTGTACAGGGTGGGGGAAATGAAAAACTGTTTTTT
>TRBD1|-|TRBJ2-7|TRBV4-2
CASSDNFMGQGSLEQYF
TGTGCCAGCAGCGATAACTTTATGGGACAGGGATCCCTCGAGCAGTACTTC
>TRBD1|-|TRBJ1-2|TRBV7-9
CASSLGQGAHYGYTF
TGTGCCAGCAGCTTAGGACAGGGGGCCCACTACGGCTACACCTTC
>TRBD2|medium-sized|TRBJ2-7|TRBV25-1
CASGLAGNYEQYF
TGTGCCAGCGGACTAGCGGGAAACTACGAGCAGTACTTC
>TRBD2|-|TRBJ2-7|TRBV7-9
CASRDGTSGYEQYF
TGTGCCAGCAGGGACGGGACTAGCGGCTATGAGCAGTACTTC
>-|-|TRBJ2-7|TRBV6-1
CASSDQVTSYEQYF
TGTGCCAGCAGTGATCAGGTAACCTCCTACGAGCAGTACTTC
>-|-|TRBJ1-1|TRBV29-1
CSAPLKGTEAFF
TGCAGCGCGCCCTTAAAGGGGACTGAAGCTTTCTTT
>TRBD2|-|TRBJ2-7|TRBV7-9
CASSLGLAGVHYEQYF
TGTGCCAGCAGCTTAGGGCTAGCGGGAGTTCACTACGAGCAGTACTTC
>-|-|TRBJ2-5|TRBV14
CASSLGGAEFQETQYF
TGTGCCAGCAGCCTAGGAGGGGCGGAGTTCCAAGAGACCCAGTACTTC
>TRBD1|-|TRBJ1-2|TRBV14
CASSQPGQGDYGYTF
TGTGCCAGCAGCCAACCGGGACAGGGGGACTATGGCTACACCTTC
>TRBD2|-|TRBJ2-3|TRBV7-9
CASITGLPTDTQYF
TGTGCCAGCATCACGGGACTACCCACAGATACGCAGTATTTT
>-|-|TRBJ1-4|TRBV10-3
CAISDRGADEKLFF
TGTGCCATCAGTGATCGGGGGGCGGATGAAAAACTGTTTTTT
>TRBD1|-|TRBJ2-7|TRBV19
CASTVGTGSYEQYF
TGTGCCAGTACCGTCGGGACAGGGTCTTACGAGCAGTACTTC
>TRBD1|-|TRBJ2-3|TRBV9
CASSVDPLMIRDRGAADTQYF
TGTGCCAGCAGCGTAGACCCTCTAATGATCCGGGACAGGGGCGCGGCAGATACGCAGTATTTT
>-|-|TRBJ2-1|TRBV10-3
CAIGPKGSYNEQFF
TGTGCCATCGGGCCCAAAGGCTCCTACAATGAGCAGTTCTTC
>-|-|TRBJ2-1|TRBV6-5
CASSYEPTGRNNEQFF
TGTGCCAGCAGTTACGAACCTACAGGGCGTAACAATGAGCAGTTCTTC
>TRBD2|-|TRBJ2-7|TRBV14
CASSRGGYEQYF
TGTGCCAGCAGCCGGGGAGGGTACGAGCAGTACTTC
>-|-|TRBJ2-5|TRBV19
CASSTVGGGETQYF
TGTGCCAGTAGTACGGTGGGAGGGGGAGAGACCCAGTACTTC
>-|-|TRBJ2-5|TRBV23-1
CASSQPTSYQETQYF
TGCGCCAGCAGTCAGCCGACATCGTACCAAGAGACCCAGTACTTC
>TRBD2|-|TRBJ2-7|TRBV11-2
CASSLVAPGLAGPSYEQYF
TGTGCCAGCAGCTTAGTAGCCCCTGGACTAGCGGGACCCTCCTACGAGCAGTACTTC
>TRBD2|-|TRBJ2-2|TRBV5-1
CASSLELAGGNTGELFF
TGCGCCAGCAGCTTGGAATTAGCGGGAGGTAACACCGGGGAGCTGTTTTTT
>-|-|TRBJ1-5|TRBV9
CASSPRDTPYQPQHF
TGTGCCAGCAGCCCCCGGGACACTCCTTACCAGCCCCAGCATTTT
>-|-|TRBJ2-5|TRBV18
CASSPDTHVGETQYF
TGTGCCAGCTCACCGGACACCCATGTGGGGGAGACCCAGTACTTC
>TRBD1|-|TRBJ1-2|TRBV9
CASSTWTGEGYGYTF
TGTGCCAGCAGCACCTGGACAGGAGAAGGGTATGGCTACACCTTC
>-|-|TRBJ2-5|TRBV7-7
CASSLELQETQYF
TGTGCCAGCAGCTTAGAACTACAAGAGACCCAGTACTTC